The text below deals with one T cell receptor (beta chain). Its antigen remains unknown. The PCR used 60 Vbeta and 13 Jbeta primers. TCRdb keeps only in-frame clones here, not all; method: immunoSEQ multiplex PCR. The sample includes over 65,000 clones, around 80% seen only once; the top ten take roughly 2.2%. These data belong to a study of cytomegalovirus exposure and HLA in healthy donors. General study findings and limits: Upon later analysis, TCR association rates were observed to vary by HLA locus, being highest for DRB1 and lowest for HLA-C. The Asian-associated ancestry cluster reportedly had fewer N-insertions than the roughly 670-donor mean in a later analysis. Analyses of presence/absence relied on an assumption of roughly uniform sequencing depth across donors.

CDR1 and CDR2 from the germline V gene are SGHTA and FQGTGA. Trimming took 5 bases from V and 5 from J, leaving 9 bases between them. CDR3 length: 13 amino acids. Material for sequencing was PBMCs. The genes are TRBV7-3 and TRBJ2-2, with D possibly TRBD1 on 5 matching bases. The sequence came from a man aged 35 to 55 in good health and CMV-seronegative. The CDR3 is CASSVQGTGELFF. CDR3 sequence (DNA): TGTGCCAGCAGCGTTCAGGGAACCGGGGAGCTGTTTTTT.